These 4 T cell receptor beta chains originate from one sample sequenced in a study of graft-versus-host responses after intestinal transplantation. Using immunoSEQ multiplex PCR, the repertoire was profiled, and TCRdb retains in-frame clones only, with some absent. The repertoire holds more than 50,000 clones, with more than 75% as singletons. Sequencing used PBMCs, obtained about 120 days after intestinal transplantation. These receptor sequences come from a human patient who received an intestinal transplant, so some T cells may come from the graft donor.

The rearrangement uses TRBV4-1 and TRBJ1-2, with 8 bases aligning to TRBD1. V gave up 2 bases and J gave up 2 bases; unmatched junction bases: 7. Germline loops: CDR1 MGHRA, CDR2 YSYEKL. The CDR3 length is 16 residues. The CDR3 DNA sequence: TGCGCCAGCAGCCAAACCGGGACAGGCGAGAACTATGGCTACACCTTC. Translated: CASSQTGTGENYGYTF.

V gene TRBV11-1 combines with J gene TRBJ2-1; TRBD2 matches 7 bases. CDR3 size: 13 residues. Germline assignment: CDR1 SGHAT and CDR2 FQDESV (reference sequence). V shed 5 bases, J shed 8 bases, and the junction held 6 bases outside the gene matches. This chain's CDR3 is CASSPGEGDEQFF. The CDR3 DNA sequence: TGTGCCAGCAGCCCCGGGGAGGGCGATGAGCAGTTCTTC.

The genes are TRBV6-5 and TRBJ2-7, with D hard to call. Germline CDR1 reads MNHEY; CDR2 reads SVGAGI. Trimming removed 5 bases at V and 3 bases at J, with 14 bases between. The CDR3 covers 14 residues. The CDR3 bases are TGTGCCAGCAGTCCCCTGGGCATGTACTACGAGCAGTACTTC. It yields the protein CASSPLGMYYEQYF.

This chain uses TRBV4-2 with TRBJ2-3; D is possibly TRBD2 (6 bases). CDR3 length: 16 amino acids. The V end was cut by 0 bases, the J end by 0 bases, with 10 bases between. The germline V gene has CDR1 LGHNA and CDR2 YNFKEQ. CDR3 sequence (DNA): TGTGCCAGCAGCCAAGAAATCCGGGGGAGCACAGATACGCAGTATTTT. Its protein product is CASSQEIRGSTDTQYF.